Following are 32 T cell receptor beta chains from one sample sequenced in a study of shared clonotypes between healthy human individuals. Profiled with immunoSEQ multiplex PCR; TCRdb holds only in-frame clones, not every one. The sample yields around 2.3 million clones, around 95% seen once. Sequenced input: naive CD4+ T cells sorted from blood. Subset given: CD45RA+ positively selected. The origin of the receptors is a man between 18 and 29 years old in good health.

The chain links TRBV20-1 to TRBJ2-1, with D unclear. Trimming removed 0 bases at V and 8 bases at J, with 5 bases between. CDR3 length equals 11 residues. Germline V gene sequence: CDR1 DFQATT, CDR2 SNEGSKA (reference sequence). The CDR3 region is CSAREEYEQFF. The CDR3 nucleotides are TGCAGTGCTAGAGAGGAGTATGAGCAGTTCTTC.

The chain combines TRBV5-1 with TRBJ2-3; 10 positions match TRBD1. Germline CDR1 and CDR2: SGHRS and YFSETQ. This CDR3 contains 15 residues. V lost 4 bases, J lost 5 bases, and 7 bases stayed unmatched. The CDR3 sequence: CASSPRDRGIDTQYF. The CDR3, as DNA: TGCGCCAGCAGCCCCCGGGACAGGGGTATAGATACGCAGTATTTT.

The chain recombines TRBV9 with TRBJ1-4, with 8 positions matching TRBD1. In germline, CDR1 is SGDLS, CDR2 YYNGEE. After removal of 0 bases from V and 5 bases from J, the junction contained 3 bases not matched to a gene. The CDR3 spans 15 residues. The CDR3 reads CASSVGRGRNEKLFF. Written as DNA, the CDR3 is TGTGCCAGCAGCGTAGGCAGGGGGCGAAATGAAAAACTGTTTTTT.

The gene calls are TRBV4-1 and TRBJ2-1, with 13 bases aligning to TRBD2. CDR3 size: 16 residues. Germline-derived CDR1 and CDR2 are MGHRA and YSYEKL. V was pared by 5 bases and J by 7 bases, with 8 bases of the junction left unmatched. The CDR3: CASSSVGLAGTNEQFF. DNA of the CDR3: TGCGCCAGCAGCAGTGTGGGACTAGCGGGAACGAATGAGCAGTTCTTC.

The chain has TRBV18 and TRBJ2-7, with D perhaps assigned TRBD1 or TRBD2 (5 bases each). V was cut by 6 bases and J by 1 base, with 7 bases left in between. This CDR3 has 12 residues. The germline V gene encodes CDR1 KGHSH and CDR2 LQKENI. CDR3 nucleotides: TGTGCCAGCTCGTGGGGGTCCTACGAGCAGTACTTC. It encodes CASSWGSYEQYF.

The DNA for the CDR3 is TGTGCCTGGAGTGTTTCCCTGCAGGGGAATAGCTATGGCTACACCTTC. This gives the protein CAWSVSLQGNSYGYTF. This chain uses TRBV30 with TRBJ1-2; tentatively, D is TRBD1 (6 bases). V dropped 0 bases and J dropped 4 bases, with 18 bases sitting between them. This CDR3 is 16 amino acids long. From germline, CDR1 is GTSNPN and CDR2 SVGIG (reference sequence).

This clone was counted only a few times. The same CDR3 is also encoded by other DNA sequences in this sample. The V call is TRBV6-5, the J call TRBJ2-7; TRBD1 matches at 10 bases. The germline CDR1 and CDR2 sequences are MNHEY and SVGAGI. CDR3 length: 15 residues. The V and J ends lost 2 bases and 2 bases, in that order; junction bases with no gene match: 3. This CDR3 is CASSYRDRGAYEQYF. The CDR3, as DNA: TGTGCCAGCAGTTACCGGGACAGGGGAGCCTACGAGCAGTACTTC.

Turning to this clone: Other DNA sequences in this sample translate to the same CDR3. The gene calls are TRBV18 and TRBJ2-7, with 11 positions matching TRBD1. CDR1 is KGHSH and CDR2 is LQKENI in the germline V gene. V shed 3 bases, J shed 4 bases, and the junction held 2 bases outside the gene matches. The CDR3 has 14 amino acids. CDR3 loop: CASSPRDRGYEQYF. The DNA of the CDR3 is TGTGCCAGCTCACCGCGGGACAGGGGGTACGAGCAGTACTTC.

This clone appeared a single time. The chain uses TRBV7-6 and TRBJ2-3, with a possible D match to TRBD2 (6 bases). V lost 1 base to trimming and J lost 9 bases, with 8 bases between them. The CDR3 extends over 12 amino acids. The V gene's germline CDR1 is SGHVS and CDR2 FNYEAQ. CDR3 region: CASSLVAATQYF. In DNA form, the CDR3 reads TGTGCCAGCAGCTTAGTAGCGGCCACGCAGTATTTT.

The chain couples TRBV27 to TRBJ2-3; D is ambiguous. Trimming cost V 0 bases and J 4 bases, with 11 bases left between them. Germline V gives CDR1 MNHEY, CDR2 SMNVEV (reference sequence). The CDR3 extends over 15 amino acids. This CDR3 reads CASSLSGSLADTQYF. The CDR3 DNA follows: TGTGCCAGCAGTTTATCGGGATCTTTGGCAGATACGCAGTATTTT.

The CDR3 DNA follows: TGTGCCAGCAGCCCGTACTCAATTCCGAACACTGAAGCTTTCTTT. Residues: CASSPYSIPNTEAFF. The chain uses TRBV5-4 and TRBJ1-1, with D unresolved. The CDR3 totals 15 residues. The germline gives CDR1 SGHNT, CDR2 YYREEE (reference sequence). V lost 4 bases and J 1 base, leaving 14 bases between the germline ends.

This chain joins TRBV30 and TRBJ2-3; TRBD2 matches 8 bases. With V trimmed by 4 bases and J by 3 bases, 9 bases remained unmatched. Germline V lookup: CDR1 GTSNPN, CDR2 SVGIG (reference sequence). The CDR3 sequence is 15 residues long. The CDR3: CAWTYGGAQTDTQYF. For the CDR3, the DNA is TGTGCCTGGACTTACGGGGGGGCGCAGACAGATACGCAGTATTTT.

This chain uses TRBV29-1 with TRBJ2-7; 7 bases map to TRBD2. Looked up from germline, CDR1 is SQVTM and CDR2 is ANQGSEA. The CDR3 runs to 14 residues. J lost 2 bases, V lost 7 bases, and 11 bases had no gene match. DNA for the CDR3: TGCAGCGCCGACACCGGGACTACACCCTACGAGCAGTACTTC. Its translation is CSADTGTTPYEQYF.

The V call is TRBV7-9, the J call TRBJ1-4; 11 nucleotides line up with TRBD1. The germline gives CDR1 SEHNR, CDR2 FQNEAQ (reference sequence). Trimming removed 6 bases from V and 10 bases from J; junction bases left unmatched: 7. The CDR3 consists of 14 residues. CDR3 in amino acids: CASSFPDRGRKLFF. As DNA, the CDR3 is TGTGCCAGCAGTTTTCCGGACAGGGGGCGAAAACTGTTTTTT.

J is TRBJ1-1 and V is TRBV2; D not certain. Between the trimmed V and J ends, which lost 8 bases and 4 bases, there was a span of 14 bases. CDR1 is SNHLY and CDR2 is FYNNEI in the germline V gene. This CDR3 has 13 amino acids. CDR3 in DNA: TGTGCCAGCGCCCGGGAAGGAGCCACTGAAGCTTTCTTT. Amino acid sequence: CASAREGATEAFF.

V gene TRBV6-5 combines with J gene TRBJ2-7; tentative D call: TRBD1 (6 bases). V was pared by 2 bases and J by 5 bases, with 16 bases between. The CDR3 covers 15 residues. Per germline, CDR1 MNHEY and CDR2 SVGAGI. The CDR3 nucleotides are TGTGCCAGCAGTTACGGAGGACAGAACCTACACGAGCAGTACTTC. Protein sequence: CASSYGGQNLHEQYF.

The chain recombines TRBV6-5 with TRBJ2-7, with TRBD2 as a possible D gene (5 bases). In germline, CDR1 is MNHEY, CDR2 SVGAGI. Trimming took 8 bases from V and 1 from J, leaving 12 bases between them. The CDR3 totals 13 residues. DNA of the CDR3: TGTGCCAGCGGCCGAGGGCTTTCCTACGAGCAGTACTTC. Protein product: CASGRGLSYEQYF.

This chain connects TRBV18 to TRBJ2-7, with a tentative D call TRBD2 (5 bases). Germline loops: CDR1 KGHSH, CDR2 LQKENI. This CDR3 has 15 amino acids. Trimming removed 2 bases from V and 3 bases from J, with 14 bases in between. The DNA for the CDR3 is TGTGCCAGCTCACCATCGGGGTTGGTCATCTACGAGCAGTACTTC. Translation: CASSPSGLVIYEQYF.

The chain carries TRBV5-6 and TRBJ1-4; no firm D call. The CDR3 contains 17 residues. The germline V gene has CDR1 SGHDT and CDR2 YYEEEE. Trimming took 1 base from V and 3 from J, leaving 16 bases between them. The CDR3: CASSLKSMRRSNEKLFF. CDR3 nucleotides: TGTGCCAGCAGCTTGAAAAGCATGCGTAGGTCTAATGAAAAACTGTTTTTT.

The chain uses TRBV6-4 and TRBJ2-3, with no clear D. The CDR3 runs 13 residues. CDR1 is MRHNA, CDR2 SNTAGT, per germline. The germline V and J ends were trimmed by 2 bases and 2 bases, with 5 bases remaining between them. Written as DNA, the CDR3 is TGTGCCAGCAGTGACGGCTTCACAGATACGCAGTATTTT. It is translated as CASSDGFTDTQYF.

This clone was recorded only once. The chain employs TRBV5-1 and TRBJ2-3, with 7 bases identical to TRBD1. Germline loops: CDR1 SGHRS, CDR2 YFSETQ. This CDR3 has 15 residues. Unmatched junction bases numbered 7, after V lost 4 bases and J lost 2 bases. CDR3 in DNA: TGCGCCAGCAGCCAACAGGGGATGGTCACAGATACGCAGTATTTT. Protein product: CASSQQGMVTDTQYF. The full variable domain, in which reference TRBV5-1 and TRBJ2-3 provide the parts outside the CDR3, is KAGVTQTPRYLIKTRGQQVTLSCSPISGHRSVSWYQQTPGQGLQFLFEYFSETQRNKGNFPGRFSGRQFSNSRSEMNVSTLELGDSALYLCASSQQGMVTDTQYFGPGTRLTVL.

The chain is built from TRBV10-3 and TRBJ2-1; 8 bases fit TRBD2. The CDR3 extends over 15 amino acids. Per germline, CDR1 ENHRY and CDR2 SYGVKD. V was clipped by 8 bases and J by 0 bases; unmatched bases: 6. The DNA of the CDR3 is TGTGCCATCGGGGCGGGAGGTGGCTCCTACAATGAGCAGTTCTTC. Encoded protein: CAIGAGGGSYNEQFF.

The V gene is TRBV6-5, the J gene TRBJ2-3; 9 nucleotides align to TRBD2. Per germline, CDR1 MNHEY and CDR2 SVGAGI. After removal of 10 bases from V and 3 bases from J, the junction contained 8 bases not matched to a gene. The CDR3 totals 14 residues. CDR3 amino acids: CATRPGLATDTQYF. The CDR3 DNA is TGTGCCACCAGACCGGGACTAGCTACAGATACGCAGTATTTT.

The chain couples TRBV4-3 to TRBJ1-3, with D unresolved. The CDR3 has 15 amino acids. Per the germline V gene, CDR1 is LGHNA and CDR2 is YSLEER. Trimming removed 1 base at V and 10 bases at J, with 17 bases between. The CDR3 DNA reads TGCGCCAGCAGCCAAGCCACACCCCAGTCGGGGACCATATATTTT. It translates to CASSQATPQSGTIYF.

The chain employs TRBV10-3 and TRBJ2-5; 9 nucleotides align to TRBD1. CDR1 and CDR2 from the germline V gene are ENHRY and SYGVKD. V gave up 11 bases and J gave up 1 base; unmatched junction bases: 11. The CDR3 is 15 amino acids. DNA for the CDR3: TGTGCCGTCCACCCGGGACAGGGTACCCAAGAGACCCAGTACTTC. It translates to CAVHPGQGTQETQYF.

CDR3 DNA sequence: TGTGCCAGCAGCCGACAGGGGCGAAACACCATATATTTT. As protein: CASSRQGRNTIYF. V and J are TRBV5-8 and TRBJ1-3; 8 bases are a match to TRBD1. The germline V gene has CDR1 SGHTS and CDR2 YDEGEE. The CDR3 spans 13 residues. Trimming removed 4 bases from V and 5 bases from J; junction bases left unmatched: 2.

The chain recombines TRBV29-1 with TRBJ2-2; possibly TRBD1 for D (5 bases). The CDR3 spans 15 residues. Germline loops: CDR1 SQVTM, CDR2 ANQGSEA. V lost 1 base, J lost 4 bases, and 13 bases lay in between. The CDR3: CSVEVRAGFTGELFF. The CDR3 DNA is TGCAGCGTTGAAGTTAGGGCAGGGTTCACCGGGGAGCTGTTTTTT.

The chain couples TRBV5-1 to TRBJ2-2, with D perhaps matching TRBD1 (6 bases). Germline V gene data show CDR1 as SGHRS and CDR2 as YFSETQ. V lost 2 bases to trimming and J lost 1 base, with 15 bases between them. The CDR3 totals 17 residues. In nucleotides, the CDR3 is TGCGCCAGCAGCTTTGGCCGGACAGTCCAGAACACCGGGGAGCTGTTTTTT. Its translation is CASSFGRTVQNTGELFF.

The V and J genes are TRBV5-1 and TRBJ2-3; D possibly corresponds to TRBD2 (5 bases). CDR1 is SGHRS and CDR2 is YFSETQ in the germline V gene. The ends were cut back, 4 bases at V and 4 bases at J, with 16 bases in the middle. CDR3 length: 15 amino acids. CDR3 coding DNA: TGCGCCAGCAGCCGGGATGGGGTTGGATCAGATACGCAGTATTTT. Translating gives CASSRDGVGSDTQYF.

The V gene is TRBV10-2, the J gene TRBJ2-3, with 12 bases fitting TRBD1. In germline, CDR1 is WSHSY, CDR2 SAAADI. CDR3 length: 15 residues. V shed 6 bases and J 6 bases; nucleotides not matched to a gene: 7. CDR3 region: CASSSGTGGIDTQYF. As DNA, the CDR3 is TGCGCCAGCAGCTCCGGGACAGGGGGCATCGATACGCAGTATTTT.

This clone has only a few counts. The chain links TRBV10-3 to TRBJ1-2; D may be TRBD1 (6 bases). V was shortened by 0 bases and J by 7 bases, with 12 bases between the two germline ends. The CDR3 is 14 residues long. In germline, CDR1 is ENHRY, CDR2 SYGVKD. The chain's CDR3 is CAISESGGASGYTF. CDR3 DNA sequence: TGTGCCATCAGTGAGTCAGGGGGAGCGAGTGGCTACACCTTC.

The chain links TRBV6-5 to TRBJ1-4, with 8 bases matching TRBD1. CDR3 length: 14 residues. Germline loops: CDR1 MNHEY, CDR2 SVGAGI. V dropped 6 bases and J dropped 10; count of bases not matched to a gene: 10. This CDR3 reads CASSQTGDDGKLFF. The CDR3 coding sequence is TGTGCCAGCAGCCAGACAGGGGACGACGGAAAACTGTTTTTT.